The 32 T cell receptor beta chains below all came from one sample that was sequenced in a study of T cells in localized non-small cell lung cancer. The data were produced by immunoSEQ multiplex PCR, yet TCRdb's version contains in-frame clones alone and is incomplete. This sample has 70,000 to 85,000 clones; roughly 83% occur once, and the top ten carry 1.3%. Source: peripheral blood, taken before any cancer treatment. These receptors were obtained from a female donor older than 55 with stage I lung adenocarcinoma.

The CDR3 here is CASSISVSTEAFF. The CDR3 DNA reads TGTGCCAGCAGCATCTCAGTGAGCACTGAAGCTTTCTTT. The V gene is TRBV5-4, the J gene TRBJ1-1; no clear D. Trimming cost V 4 bases and J 4 bases, with 11 bases left between them. The CDR3 has 13 residues. In germline, CDR1 is SGHNT, CDR2 YYREEE (reference sequence).

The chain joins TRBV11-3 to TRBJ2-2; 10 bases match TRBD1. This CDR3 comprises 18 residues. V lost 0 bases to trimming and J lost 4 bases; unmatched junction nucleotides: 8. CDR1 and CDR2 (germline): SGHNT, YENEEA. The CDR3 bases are TGTGCCAGCAGCTTAGAGGGGAGAAGGACAGGGGGCACCGGGGAGCTGTTTTTT. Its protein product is CASSLEGRRTGGTGELFF.

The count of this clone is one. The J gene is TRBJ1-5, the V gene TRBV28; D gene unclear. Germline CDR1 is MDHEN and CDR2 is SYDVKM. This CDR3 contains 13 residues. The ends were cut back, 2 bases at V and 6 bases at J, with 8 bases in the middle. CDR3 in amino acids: CASSLSSGQPQHF. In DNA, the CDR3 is TGTGCCAGCAGTTTAAGTAGCGGTCAGCCCCAGCATTTT.

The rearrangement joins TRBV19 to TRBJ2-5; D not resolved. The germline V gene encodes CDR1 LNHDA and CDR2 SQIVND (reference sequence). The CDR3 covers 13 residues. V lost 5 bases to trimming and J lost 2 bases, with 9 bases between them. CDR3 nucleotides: TGTGCCAGTAGTCTTGGACGACAAGAGACCCAGTACTTC. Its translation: CASSLGRQETQYF.

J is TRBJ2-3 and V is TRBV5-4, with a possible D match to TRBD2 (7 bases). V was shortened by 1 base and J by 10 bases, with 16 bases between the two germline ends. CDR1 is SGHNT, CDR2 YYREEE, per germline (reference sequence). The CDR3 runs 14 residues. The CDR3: CASSLSGGSLSQYF. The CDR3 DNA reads TGTGCCAGCAGCTTGTCGGGGGGCAGTTTATCGCAGTATTTT.

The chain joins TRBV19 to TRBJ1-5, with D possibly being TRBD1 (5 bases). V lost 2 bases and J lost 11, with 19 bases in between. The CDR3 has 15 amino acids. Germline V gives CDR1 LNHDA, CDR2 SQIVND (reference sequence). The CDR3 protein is CASSIQEWGGSAQHF. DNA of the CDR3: TGTGCCAGTAGTATACAGGAGTGGGGGGGTTCAGCCCAGCATTTT.

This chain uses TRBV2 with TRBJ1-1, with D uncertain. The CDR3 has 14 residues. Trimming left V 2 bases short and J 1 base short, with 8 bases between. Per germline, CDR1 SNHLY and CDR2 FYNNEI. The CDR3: CASSESGENTEAFF. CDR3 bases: TGTGCCAGCAGTGAATCAGGAGAGAACACTGAAGCTTTCTTT. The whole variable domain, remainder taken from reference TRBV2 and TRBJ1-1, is EPEVTQTPSHQVTQMGQEVILRCVPISNHLYFYWYRQILGQKVEFLVSFYNNEISEKSEIFDDQFSVERPDGSNFTLKIRSTKLEDSAMYFCASSESGENTEAFFGQGTRLTVV.

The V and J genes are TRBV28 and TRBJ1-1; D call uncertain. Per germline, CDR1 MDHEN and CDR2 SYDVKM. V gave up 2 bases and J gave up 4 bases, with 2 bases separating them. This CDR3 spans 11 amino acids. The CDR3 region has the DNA TGTGCCAGCAGTTTACGCACTGAAGCTTTCTTT. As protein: CASSLRTEAFF.

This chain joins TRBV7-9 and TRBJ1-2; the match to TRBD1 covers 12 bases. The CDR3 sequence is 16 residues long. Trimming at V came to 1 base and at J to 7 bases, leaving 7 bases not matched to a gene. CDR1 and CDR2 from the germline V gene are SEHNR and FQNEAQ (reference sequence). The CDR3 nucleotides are TGTGCCAGCAGCTTAGACCCGGGACAGGGGGCATCTGGCTACACCTTC. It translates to CASSLDPGQGASGYTF.

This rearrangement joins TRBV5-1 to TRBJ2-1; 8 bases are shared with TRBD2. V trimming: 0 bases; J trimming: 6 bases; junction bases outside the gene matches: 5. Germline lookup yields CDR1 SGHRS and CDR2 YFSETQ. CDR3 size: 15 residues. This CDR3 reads CASSLVSGSTNEQFF. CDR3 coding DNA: TGCGCCAGCAGCTTGGTCAGCGGGAGTACCAATGAGCAGTTCTTC.

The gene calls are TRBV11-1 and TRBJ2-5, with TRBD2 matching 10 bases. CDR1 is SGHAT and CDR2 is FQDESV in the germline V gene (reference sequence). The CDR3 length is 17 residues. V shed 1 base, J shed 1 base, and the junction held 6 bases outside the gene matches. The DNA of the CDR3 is TGTGCCAGCAGCTTAGAAAGACTAGCGGGCTCCCAAGAGACCCAGTACTTC. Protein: CASSLERLAGSQETQYF. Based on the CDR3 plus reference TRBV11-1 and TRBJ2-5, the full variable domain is EAEVAQSPRYKITEKSQAVAFWCDPISGHATLYWYRQILGQGPELLVQFQDESVVDDSQLPKDRFSAERLKGVDSTLKIQPAELGDSAMYLCASSLERLAGSQETQYFGPGTRLLVL.

The CDR3 DNA is TGCGCCAGCAGCCAAGATCGGGGCGGCAGGGCCGGAGAAGCTTTCTTT. Amino acid sequence: CASSQDRGGRAGEAFF. The chain combines TRBV4-3 with TRBJ1-1, with TRBD1 as a possible D gene (5 bases). V lost 0 bases to trimming and J lost 8 bases, with 19 bases between them. The length of the CDR3 is 16 residues. Germline values: CDR1 LGHNA, CDR2 YSLEER.

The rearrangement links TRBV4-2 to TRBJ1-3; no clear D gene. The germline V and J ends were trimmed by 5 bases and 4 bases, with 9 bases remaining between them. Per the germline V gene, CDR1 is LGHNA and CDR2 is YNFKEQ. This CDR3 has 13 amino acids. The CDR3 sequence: CASSLAQGNTIYF. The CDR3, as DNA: TGTGCCAGCAGCTTGGCACAAGGAAACACCATATATTTT.

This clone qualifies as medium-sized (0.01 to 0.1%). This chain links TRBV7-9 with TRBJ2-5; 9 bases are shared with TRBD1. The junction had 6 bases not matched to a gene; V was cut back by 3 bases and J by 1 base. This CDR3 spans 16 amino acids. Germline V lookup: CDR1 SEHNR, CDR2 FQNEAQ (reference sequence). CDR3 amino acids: CASSFMDRGLQETQYF. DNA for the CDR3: TGTGCCAGCAGCTTCATGGACAGGGGACTCCAAGAGACCCAGTACTTC.

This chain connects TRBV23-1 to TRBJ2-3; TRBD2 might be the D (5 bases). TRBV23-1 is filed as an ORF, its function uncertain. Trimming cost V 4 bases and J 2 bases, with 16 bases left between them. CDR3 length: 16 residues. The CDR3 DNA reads TGCGCCAGCAGTCGAGGGCAAAACACCTTCACAGATACGCAGTATTTT. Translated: CASSRGQNTFTDTQYF.

The CDR3 DNA sequence: TGTGCCAGCAGCCCCCGGACAGGGGGCGGGGGACAGCCCCAGCATTTT. Translating gives CASSPRTGGGGQPQHF. This sequence joins TRBV28 and TRBJ1-5; the match to TRBD1 covers 11 bases. V lost 6 bases, J lost 7 bases, and 11 bases stayed unmatched. This CDR3 has 16 amino acids. CDR1 is MDHEN, CDR2 SYDVKM, per germline.

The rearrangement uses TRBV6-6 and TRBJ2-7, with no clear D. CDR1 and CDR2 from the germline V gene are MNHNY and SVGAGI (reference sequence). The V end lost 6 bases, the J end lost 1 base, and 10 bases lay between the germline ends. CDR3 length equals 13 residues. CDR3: CASRAGPSYEQYF. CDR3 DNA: TGTGCCAGCAGGGCAGGACCGTCCTACGAGCAGTACTTC.

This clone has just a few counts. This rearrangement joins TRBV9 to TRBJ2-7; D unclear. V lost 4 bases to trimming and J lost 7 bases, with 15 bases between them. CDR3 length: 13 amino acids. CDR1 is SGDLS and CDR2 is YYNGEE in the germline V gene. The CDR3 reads CASSPFSVPEQYF. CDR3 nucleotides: TGTGCCAGCAGCCCCTTCTCAGTTCCTGAGCAGTACTTC.

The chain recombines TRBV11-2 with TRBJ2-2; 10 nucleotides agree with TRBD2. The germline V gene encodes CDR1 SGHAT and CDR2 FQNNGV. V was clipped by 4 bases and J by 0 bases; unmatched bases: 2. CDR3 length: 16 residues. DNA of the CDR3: TGTGCCAGCAGCTGGGGACTAGCGTCGAACACCGGGGAGCTGTTTTTT. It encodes CASSWGLASNTGELFF.

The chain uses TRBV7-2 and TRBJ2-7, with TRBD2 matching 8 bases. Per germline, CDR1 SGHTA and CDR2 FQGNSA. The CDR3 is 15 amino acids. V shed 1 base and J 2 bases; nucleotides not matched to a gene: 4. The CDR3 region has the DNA TGTGCCAGCAGCTTAGAAGCGGGAGCCACCTACGAGCAGTACTTC. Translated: CASSLEAGATYEQYF.

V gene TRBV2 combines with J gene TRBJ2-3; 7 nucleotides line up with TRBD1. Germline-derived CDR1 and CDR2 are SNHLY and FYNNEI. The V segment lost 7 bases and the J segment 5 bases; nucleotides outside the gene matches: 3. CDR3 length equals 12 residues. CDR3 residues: CASINRGDTQYF. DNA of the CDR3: TGTGCCAGCATTAACAGGGGAGATACGCAGTATTTT.

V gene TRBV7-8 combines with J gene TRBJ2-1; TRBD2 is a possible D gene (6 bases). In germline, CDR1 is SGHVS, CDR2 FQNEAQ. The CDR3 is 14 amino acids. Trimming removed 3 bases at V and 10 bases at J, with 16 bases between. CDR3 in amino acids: CASSFTTRLYEQFF. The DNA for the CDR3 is TGTGCCAGCAGCTTTACGACTAGACTCTACGAGCAGTTCTTC.

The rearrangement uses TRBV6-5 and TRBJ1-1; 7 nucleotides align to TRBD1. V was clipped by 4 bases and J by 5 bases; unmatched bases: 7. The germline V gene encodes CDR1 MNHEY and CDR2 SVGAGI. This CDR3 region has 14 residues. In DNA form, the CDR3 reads TGTGCCAGCAGTTTTCGACAGGGTGGGACTGAAGCTTTCTTT. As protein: CASSFRQGGTEAFF.

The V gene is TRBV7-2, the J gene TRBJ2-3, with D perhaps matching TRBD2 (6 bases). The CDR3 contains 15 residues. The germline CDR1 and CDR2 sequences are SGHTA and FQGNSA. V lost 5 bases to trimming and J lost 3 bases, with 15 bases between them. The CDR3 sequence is CASSLALASTDTQYF. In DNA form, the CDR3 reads TGTGCCAGCAGCCTGGCACTAGCTAGTACAGATACGCAGTATTTT.

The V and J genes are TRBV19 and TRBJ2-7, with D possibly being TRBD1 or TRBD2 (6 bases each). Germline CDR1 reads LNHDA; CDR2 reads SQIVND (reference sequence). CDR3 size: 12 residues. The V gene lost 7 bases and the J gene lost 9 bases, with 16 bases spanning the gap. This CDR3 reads CASIGWGARQYF. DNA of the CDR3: TGTGCCAGTATCGGATGGGGGGCCCGGCAGTACTTC.

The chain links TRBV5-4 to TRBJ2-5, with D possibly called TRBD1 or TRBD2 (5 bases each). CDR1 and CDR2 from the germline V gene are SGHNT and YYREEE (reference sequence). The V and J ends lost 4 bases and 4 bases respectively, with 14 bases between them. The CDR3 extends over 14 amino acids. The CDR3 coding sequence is TGTGCCAGCAGCCCCGGGACCTCCGGAGAGACCCAGTACTTC. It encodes CASSPGTSGETQYF.

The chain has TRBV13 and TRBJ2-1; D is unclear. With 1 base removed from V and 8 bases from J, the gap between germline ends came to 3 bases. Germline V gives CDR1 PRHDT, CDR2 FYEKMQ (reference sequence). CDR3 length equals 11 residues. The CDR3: CASSLEDEQFF. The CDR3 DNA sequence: TGTGCCAGCAGCTTAGAGGATGAGCAGTTCTTC.

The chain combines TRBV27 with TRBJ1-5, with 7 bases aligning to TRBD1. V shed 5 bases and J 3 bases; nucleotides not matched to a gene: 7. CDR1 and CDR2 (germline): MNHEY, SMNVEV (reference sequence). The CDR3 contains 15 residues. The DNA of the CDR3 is TGTGCCAGCAGTCCAGTTACAGGGGTCAATCAGCCCCAGCATTTT. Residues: CASSPVTGVNQPQHF.

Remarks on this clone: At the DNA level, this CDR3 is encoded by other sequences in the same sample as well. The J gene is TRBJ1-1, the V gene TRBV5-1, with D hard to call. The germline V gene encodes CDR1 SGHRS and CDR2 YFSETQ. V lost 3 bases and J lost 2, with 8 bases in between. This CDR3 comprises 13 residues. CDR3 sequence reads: CASSWRENTEAFF. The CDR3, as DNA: TGCGCCAGCAGCTGGCGAGAAAACACTGAAGCTTTCTTT.

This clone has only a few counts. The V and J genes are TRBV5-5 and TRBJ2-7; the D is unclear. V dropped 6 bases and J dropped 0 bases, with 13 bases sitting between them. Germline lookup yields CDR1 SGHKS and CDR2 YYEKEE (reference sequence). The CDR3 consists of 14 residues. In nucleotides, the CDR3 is TGTGCCAGCACCGAGGAAGGTCGCTCCTACGAGCAGTACTTC. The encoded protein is CASTEEGRSYEQYF.

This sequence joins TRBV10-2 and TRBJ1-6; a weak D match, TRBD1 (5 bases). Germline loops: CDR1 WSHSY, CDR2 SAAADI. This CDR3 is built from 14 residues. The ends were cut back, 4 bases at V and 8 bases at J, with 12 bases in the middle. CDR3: CASSAGDKDSPLHF. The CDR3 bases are TGCGCCAGCAGTGCGGGGGATAAGGATTCACCCCTCCACTTT.

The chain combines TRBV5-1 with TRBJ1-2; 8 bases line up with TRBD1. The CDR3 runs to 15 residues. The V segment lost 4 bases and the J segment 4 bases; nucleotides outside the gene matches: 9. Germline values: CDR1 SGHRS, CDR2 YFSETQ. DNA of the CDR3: TGCGCCAGCAGCCTCGGACAGGGAGGGGGCTATGGCTACACCTTC. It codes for CASSLGQGGGYGYTF.